The present T cell receptor beta chain was sequenced within a study of tumor-infiltrating lymphocytes in primary liver carcinoma. Study overall: Staged T1-T3 N0M0, the tumors had sizes that ranged from about 4.2 to 11 cm across.

This clonotype is a singleton in its sample. A much larger clone sits a single nucleotide away, making a read error possible. There are 11 residues in the CDR3. The germline V gene has CDR1 SQVTM and CDR2 ANQGSEA. V was trimmed by 5 bases and J by 5 bases, leaving 9 bases between them. Total RNA (approximately 500 ng) served as template for TCR beta cDNA synthesis primed by a constant-region primer. Sequencing libraries for TCR beta derived from three nested multiplex PCR rounds that used slightly modified ARM-PCR. A C-beta reverse primer and TRBV1-TRBV30 forward primers served in each of the first two PCR rounds, at about 9 cycles apiece. From the multiplex PCR reads, TCRdb called clonotypes with MiXCR, one entry per CDR3 protein. Seen here are some 180,000 distinct CDR3 sequences, 50% to 75% observed once, and the top ten hold around three quarters. Germline DNA was also extracted, and blood RNA was taken from unsorted whole blood. Peripheral blood, around 4 milliliters, was collected prior to surgery.

Material: peripheral blood. The chain combines TRBV29-1 with TRBJ2-5; no clear D. This receptor was obtained from a man aged 40-55 years with primary liver carcinoma and hepatitis B virus infection. The CDR3 nucleotides read TGCAGCGTTTACATCAGCGAGACCCAGTACTTC. Translated, it gives CSVYISETQYF.